This T cell receptor (beta chain) was captured by sequencing in a study of blood T cell repertoires in COVID-19. Turning to the study itself: Specimens from acute and convalescent COVID-19 originated in the United States, Italy and Spain.

Recovered Cohort 3 donors showed two negative PCRs, clearance, or symptom resolution. Profiling relied on immunoSEQ multiplex PCR, and the TCRdb table lists in-frame clones only, not all of them. The table lists fewer than 450,000 clones, 90% of them singletons, with approximately 0.55% in the top ten. The origin of this receptor is a man younger than 30 who had recovered from COVID-19. Sequencing used PBMCs or T cells enriched from blood (not recorded which).

CDR3 coding DNA: TGTGCCAGCAGCCCCGGACGGGGAAGGACTGAAGCTTTCTTT. It codes for CASSPGRGRTEAFF. The V and J genes are TRBV7-3 and TRBJ1-1; the D is unclear. This CDR3 comprises 14 residues. V was pared by 5 bases and J by 5 bases, with 15 bases between. In germline, CDR1 is SGHTA, CDR2 FQGTGA.